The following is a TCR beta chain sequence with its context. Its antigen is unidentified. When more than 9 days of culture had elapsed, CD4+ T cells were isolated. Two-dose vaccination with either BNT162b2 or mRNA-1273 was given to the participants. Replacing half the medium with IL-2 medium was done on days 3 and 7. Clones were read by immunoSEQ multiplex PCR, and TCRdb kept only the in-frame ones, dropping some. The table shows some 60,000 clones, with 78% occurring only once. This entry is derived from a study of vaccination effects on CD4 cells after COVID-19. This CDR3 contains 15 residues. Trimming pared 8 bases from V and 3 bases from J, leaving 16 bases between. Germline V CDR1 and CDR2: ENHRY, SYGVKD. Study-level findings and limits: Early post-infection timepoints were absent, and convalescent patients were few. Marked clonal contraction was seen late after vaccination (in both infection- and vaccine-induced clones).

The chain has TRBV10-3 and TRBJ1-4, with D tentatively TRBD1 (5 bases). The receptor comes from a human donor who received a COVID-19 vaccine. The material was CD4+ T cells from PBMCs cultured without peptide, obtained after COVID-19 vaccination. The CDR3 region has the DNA TGTGCCATCCGACCTAGAGACAGCCCTAATGAAAAACTGTTTTTT. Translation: CAIRPRDSPNEKLFF.